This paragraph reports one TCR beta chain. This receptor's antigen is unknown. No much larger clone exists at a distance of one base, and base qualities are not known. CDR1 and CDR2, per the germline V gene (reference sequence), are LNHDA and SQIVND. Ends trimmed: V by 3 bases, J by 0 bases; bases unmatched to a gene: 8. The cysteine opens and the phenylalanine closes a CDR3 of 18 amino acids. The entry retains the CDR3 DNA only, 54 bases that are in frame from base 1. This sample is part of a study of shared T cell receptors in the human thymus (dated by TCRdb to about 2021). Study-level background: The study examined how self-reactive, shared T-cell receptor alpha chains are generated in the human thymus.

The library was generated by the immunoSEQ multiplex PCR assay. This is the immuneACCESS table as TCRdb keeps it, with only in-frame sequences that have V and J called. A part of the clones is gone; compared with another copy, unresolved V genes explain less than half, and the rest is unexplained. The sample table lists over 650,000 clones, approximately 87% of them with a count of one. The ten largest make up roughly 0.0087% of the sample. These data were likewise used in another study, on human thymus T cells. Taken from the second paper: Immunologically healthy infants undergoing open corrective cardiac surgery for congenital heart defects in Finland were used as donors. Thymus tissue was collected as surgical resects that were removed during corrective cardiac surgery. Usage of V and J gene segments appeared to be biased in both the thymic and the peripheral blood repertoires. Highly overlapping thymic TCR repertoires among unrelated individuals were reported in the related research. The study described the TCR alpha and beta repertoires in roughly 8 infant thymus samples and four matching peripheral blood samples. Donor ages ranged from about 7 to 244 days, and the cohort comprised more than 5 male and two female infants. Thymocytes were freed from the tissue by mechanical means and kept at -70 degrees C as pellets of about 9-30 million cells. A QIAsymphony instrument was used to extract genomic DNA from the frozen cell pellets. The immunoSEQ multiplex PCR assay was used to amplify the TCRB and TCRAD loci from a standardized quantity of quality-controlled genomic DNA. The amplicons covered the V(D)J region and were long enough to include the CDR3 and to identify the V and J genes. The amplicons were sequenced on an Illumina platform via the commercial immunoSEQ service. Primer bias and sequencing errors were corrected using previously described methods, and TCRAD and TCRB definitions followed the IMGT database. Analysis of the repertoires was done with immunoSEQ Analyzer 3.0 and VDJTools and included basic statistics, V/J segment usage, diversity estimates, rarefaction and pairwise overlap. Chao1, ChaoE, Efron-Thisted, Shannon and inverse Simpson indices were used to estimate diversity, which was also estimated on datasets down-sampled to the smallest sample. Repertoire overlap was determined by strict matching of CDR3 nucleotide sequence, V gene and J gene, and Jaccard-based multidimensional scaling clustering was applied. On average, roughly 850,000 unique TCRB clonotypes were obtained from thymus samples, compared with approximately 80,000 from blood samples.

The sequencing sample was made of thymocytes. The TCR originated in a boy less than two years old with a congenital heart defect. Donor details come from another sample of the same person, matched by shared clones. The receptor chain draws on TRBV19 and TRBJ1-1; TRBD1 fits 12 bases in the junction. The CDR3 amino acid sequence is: CASSIWTGTGGMNTEAFF. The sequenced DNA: TGTGCCAGTAGTATCTGGACCGGGACAGGGGGCATGAACACTGAAGCTTTCTTT.